A selection of T cell receptor beta chains follows, all from one sample in a study of blood T cell repertoires in COVID-19. Data came from immunoSEQ multiplex PCR; TCRdb stores just in-frame clones and leaves some out. Of 130,000 or so clones in the sample, 81% are singletons; the top ten hold approximately 8.7%. Sequencing used peripheral blood. The receptors originated from a woman between 55 and 75 years old with active or convalescent COVID-19. Each CDR3 is given with its conserved first and last residue. The D gene is left open where the match is weak. Size is omitted from some rows. Given values are once, few, many or a class for expanded clones.

size,V,J,D,DNA,CDR3
.,TRBV30,TRBJ1-1,.,TGTGCCTGGAGTACCCTCGCAGTGAACACTGAAGCTTTCTTT,CAWSTLAVNTEAFF
.,TRBV18,TRBJ1-6,.,TGTGCCAGCTCACCTCAACAGGGAGCTAGCTCACCCCTCCACTTT,CASSPQQGASSPLHF
.,TRBV7-9,TRBJ2-7,TRBD2,TGTGCCAGCAGCTTAGCGGGGACTACCTACGAGCAGTACTTC,CASSLAGTTYEQYF
.,TRBV19,TRBJ2-5,TRBD1,TGTGCCAGTAGTATCGGGACAGGGGAAGAGACCCAGTACTTC,CASSIGTGEETQYF
.,TRBV28,TRBJ1-1,.,TGTGCCAGCAACTATCAAGAGAACACTGAAGCTTTCTTT,CASNYQENTEAFF
.,TRBV18,TRBJ1-6,.,TGTGCCAGCACCCTATGGGGCAGGGAGGATTCACCCCTCCACTTT,CASTLWGREDSPLHF
.,TRBV6-5,TRBJ1-2,TRBD1,TGTGCCAGCAGTAGGACAGGACGGCTTGGCTACACCTTC,CASSRTGRLGYTF
.,TRBV7-9,TRBJ2-1,TRBD1,TGTGCCAGCAGCCACCGGGACAGGGGAGATGAGCAGTTCTTC,CASSHRDRGDEQFF
.,TRBV6-5,TRBJ1-5,.,TGTGCCAGCAGCTTGGCGGGGGGTAGCAATCAGCCCCAGCATTTT,CASSLAGGSNQPQHF
.,TRBV5-6,TRBJ1-1,.,TGTGCCAGCAGCTTCGCCAGGGCCACTGAAGCTTTCTTT,CASSFARATEAFF
.,TRBV29-1,TRBJ2-3,TRBD1,TGCAGCGTTGACGGGACAGGGGGCTATGATACGCAGTATTTT,CSVDGTGGYDTQYF
.,TRBV7-8,TRBJ2-3,.,TGTGCCAGCAGCTTATTCTTGCGGGAAGGGACAGATACGCAGTATTTT,CASSLFLREGTDTQYF
.,TRBV10-2,TRBJ2-4,TRBD1,TGCGCCAGCAGTGAGCAAACCGGGACAGCAAAGCTAGCCAAAAACATTCAGTACTTC,CASSEQTGTAKLAKNIQYF
many,TRBV29-1,TRBJ2-3,TRBD2,TGCAGCGTCCAGGGACTAGCGGGACCCACAGATACGCAGTATTTT,CSVQGLAGPTDTQYF
.,TRBV10-2,TRBJ1-4,.,TGCGCCAGCAGGGCAGCAACTAATGAAAAACTGTTTTTT,CASRAATNEKLFF
.,TRBV7-2,TRBJ2-5,.,TGTGCCAGTCGAAGGCGGGCGAGGCGAGAGACCCAGTACTTC,CASRRRARRETQYF
.,TRBV11-2,TRBJ2-3,TRBD2,TGTGCCAGCAGCTTAGGAGCGGGGGGAGGCACAGATACGCAGTATTTT,CASSLGAGGGTDTQYF
.,TRBV10-3,TRBJ2-1,.,TGTGCCATCAGTCCGGGTCAGGGAGGCTCCTACAATGAGCAGTTCTTC,CAISPGQGGSYNEQFF
once,TRBV5-1,TRBJ2-2,TRBD2,TGCGCCAGCAAGGTTAGCGGGGGCGGCAACACCGGGGAGCTGTTTTTT,CASKVSGGGNTGELFF
.,TRBV3-1/TRBV3-2,TRBJ1-3,TRBD1,TGTGCCAGCAGCCAAGCCTCAGGGGGCTGGGACACCATATATTTT,CASSQASGGWDTIYF
.,TRBV4-1,TRBJ2-1,.,TGCGCCAGCAGCCAAGATGGAAGCGCTACCTACAATGAGCAGTTCTTC,CASSQDGSATYNEQFF
.,TRBV6-6,TRBJ2-7,TRBD1,TGTGCCAGCAGTTACCCTAGGGACAGGAGGGGGGTCGAGCAGTACTTC,CASSYPRDRRGVEQYF
.,TRBV6-6,TRBJ1-5,.,TGTGCCGGATCCTCTGGCAGGGACAATCAGCCCCAGCATTTT,CAGSSGRDNQPQHF
.,TRBV9,TRBJ1-2,.,TGTGCCAGCAGCGGTACCGGACATGGCCTCGGCTACACCTTC,CASSGTGHGLGYTF
.,TRBV6-5,TRBJ2-1,TRBD2,TGTGCCAGCAGTTACTCCGCGGGAGGGTACAATGAGCAGTTCTTC,CASSYSAGGYNEQFF